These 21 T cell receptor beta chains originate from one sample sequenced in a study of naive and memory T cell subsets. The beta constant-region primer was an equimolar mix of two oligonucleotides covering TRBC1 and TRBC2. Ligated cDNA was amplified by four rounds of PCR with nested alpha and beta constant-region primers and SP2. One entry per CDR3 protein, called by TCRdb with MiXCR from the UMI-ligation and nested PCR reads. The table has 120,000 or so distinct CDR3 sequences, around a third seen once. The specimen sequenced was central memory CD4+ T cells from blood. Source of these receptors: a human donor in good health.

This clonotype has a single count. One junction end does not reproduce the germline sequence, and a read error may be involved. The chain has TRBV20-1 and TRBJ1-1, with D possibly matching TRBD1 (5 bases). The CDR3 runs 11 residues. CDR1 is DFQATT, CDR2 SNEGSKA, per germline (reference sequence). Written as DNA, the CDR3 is TGCAGTGCTACTGGGACGGATGAAGCTTCCTTT. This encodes CSATGTDEASF.

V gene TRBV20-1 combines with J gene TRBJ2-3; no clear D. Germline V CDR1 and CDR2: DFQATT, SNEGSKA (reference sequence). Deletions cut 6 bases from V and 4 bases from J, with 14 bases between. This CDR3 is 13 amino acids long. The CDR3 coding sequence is TGCAGTGCAAACTACCGGACGTCAGATACGCAGTATTTT. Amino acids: CSANYRTSDTQYF.

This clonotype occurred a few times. CDR3 in amino acids: CASSSRDSSSYNEQFF. As DNA, the CDR3 is TGTGCCAGCAGTTCCCGGGACTCAAGCTCCTACAATGAGCAGTTCTTC. The chain has TRBV2 and TRBJ2-1, with D perhaps matching TRBD2 (6 bases). CDR3 length: 16 residues. With 5 bases removed from V and 0 bases from J, the gap between germline ends came to 14 bases. Germline V gives CDR1 SNHLY, CDR2 FYNNEI.

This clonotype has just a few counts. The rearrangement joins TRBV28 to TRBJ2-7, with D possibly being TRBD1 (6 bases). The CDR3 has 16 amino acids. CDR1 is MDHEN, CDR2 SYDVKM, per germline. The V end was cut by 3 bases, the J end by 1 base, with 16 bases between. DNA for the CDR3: TGTGCCAGCAGTTTCGTCTATGGGACACCTTCCTACGAGCAGTACTTC. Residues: CASSFVYGTPSYEQYF.

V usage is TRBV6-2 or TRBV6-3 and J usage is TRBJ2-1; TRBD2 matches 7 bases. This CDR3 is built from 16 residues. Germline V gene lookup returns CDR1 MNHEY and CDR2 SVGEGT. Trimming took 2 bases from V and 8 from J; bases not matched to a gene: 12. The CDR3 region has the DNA TGTGCCAGCAGTTACCCCCTCCGCGGGAGATATGATGAGCAGTTCTTC. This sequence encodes CASSYPLRGRYDEQFF.

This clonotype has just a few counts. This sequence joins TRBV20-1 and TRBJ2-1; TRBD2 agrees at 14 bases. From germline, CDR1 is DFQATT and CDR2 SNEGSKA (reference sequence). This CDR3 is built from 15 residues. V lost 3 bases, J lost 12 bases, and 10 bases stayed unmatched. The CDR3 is CSARGGGLAGVGQFF. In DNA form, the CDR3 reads TGCAGTGCTAGGGGGGGGGGACTAGCGGGAGTAGGGCAGTTCTTC.

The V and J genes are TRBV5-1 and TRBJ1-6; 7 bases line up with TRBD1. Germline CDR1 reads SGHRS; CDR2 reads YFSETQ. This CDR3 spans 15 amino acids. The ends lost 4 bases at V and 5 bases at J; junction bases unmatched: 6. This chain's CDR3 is CASSPGQENNSPLHF. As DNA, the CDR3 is TGCGCCAGCAGCCCTGGACAGGAGAATAATTCACCCCTCCACTTT.

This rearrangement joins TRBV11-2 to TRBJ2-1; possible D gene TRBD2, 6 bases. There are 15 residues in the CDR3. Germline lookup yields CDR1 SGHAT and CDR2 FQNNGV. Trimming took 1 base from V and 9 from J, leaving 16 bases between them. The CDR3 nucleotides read TGTGCCAGCAGCTTAGCCTCACTAGCATTCGGTGAGCAGTTCTTC. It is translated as CASSLASLAFGEQFF.

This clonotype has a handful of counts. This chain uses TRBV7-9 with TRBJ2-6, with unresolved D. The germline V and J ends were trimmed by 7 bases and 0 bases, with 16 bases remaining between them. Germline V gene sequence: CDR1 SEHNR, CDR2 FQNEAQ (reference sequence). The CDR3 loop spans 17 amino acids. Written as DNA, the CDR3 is TGTGCCAGCACCGTTGGACGGCAACTCTCTGGGGCCAACGTCCTGACTTTC. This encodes CASTVGRQLSGANVLTF.

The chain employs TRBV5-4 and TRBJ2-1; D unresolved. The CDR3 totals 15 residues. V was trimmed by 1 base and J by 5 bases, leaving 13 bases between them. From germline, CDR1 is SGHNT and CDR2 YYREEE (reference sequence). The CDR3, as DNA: TGTGCCAGCAGCTTGTGGCCCGAGGTAAACAATGAGCAGTTCTTC. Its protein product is CASSLWPEVNNEQFF.

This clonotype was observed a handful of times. CDR3 nucleotide sequence: TGTGCCAGCAGTTACTCGAGACAGGGGGCTTATACTGAAGCTTTCTTT. Amino acid sequence: CASSYSRQGAYTEAFF. The chain recombines TRBV6-2 or TRBV6-3 with TRBJ1-1; 10 positions match TRBD1. J was trimmed by 5 bases and V by 0 bases; bases with no gene match: 6. CDR1 and CDR2 from the germline V gene are MNHEY and SVGEGT. This CDR3 comprises 16 residues.

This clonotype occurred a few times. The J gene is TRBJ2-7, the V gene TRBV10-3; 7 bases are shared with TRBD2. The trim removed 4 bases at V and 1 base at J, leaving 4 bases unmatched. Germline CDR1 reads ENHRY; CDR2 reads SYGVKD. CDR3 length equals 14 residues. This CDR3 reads CAISGGGPSYEQYF. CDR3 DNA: TGTGCCATCAGTGGGGGGGGACCGTCCTACGAGCAGTACTTC.

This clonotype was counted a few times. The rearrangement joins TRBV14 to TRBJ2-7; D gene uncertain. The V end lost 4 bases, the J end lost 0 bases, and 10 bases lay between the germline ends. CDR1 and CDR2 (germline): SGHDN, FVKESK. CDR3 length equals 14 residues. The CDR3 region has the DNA TGTGCCAGCAGCCGGGGTTTTAGCTCCTACGAGCAGTACTTC. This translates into CASSRGFSSYEQYF.

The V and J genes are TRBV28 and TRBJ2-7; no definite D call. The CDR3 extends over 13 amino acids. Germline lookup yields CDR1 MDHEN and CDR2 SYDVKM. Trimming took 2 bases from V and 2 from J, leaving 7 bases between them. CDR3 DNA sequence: TGTGCCAGCAGTTTAGAATACGCCTACGAGCAGTACTTC. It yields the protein CASSLEYAYEQYF.

The DNA of the CDR3 is TGCAGTGCTAGAGCCCCGACTAGCGGGAGTTCGGACGAGCAGTACTTC. Its translation is CSARAPTSGSSDEQYF. The chain uses TRBV20-1 and TRBJ2-7; 12 positions agree with TRBD2. V was pared by 1 base and J by 5 bases, with 9 bases of the junction left unmatched. This CDR3 region has 16 residues. The germline V gene has CDR1 DFQATT and CDR2 SNEGSKA (reference sequence).

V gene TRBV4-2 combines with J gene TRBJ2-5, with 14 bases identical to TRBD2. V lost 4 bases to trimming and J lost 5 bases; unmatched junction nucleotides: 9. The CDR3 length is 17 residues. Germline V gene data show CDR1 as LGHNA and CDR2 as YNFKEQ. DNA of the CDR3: TGTGCCAGCAGCCCCCAGGGGACTAGCGGGAGTCCGGAGACCCAGTACTTC. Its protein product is CASSPQGTSGSPETQYF.

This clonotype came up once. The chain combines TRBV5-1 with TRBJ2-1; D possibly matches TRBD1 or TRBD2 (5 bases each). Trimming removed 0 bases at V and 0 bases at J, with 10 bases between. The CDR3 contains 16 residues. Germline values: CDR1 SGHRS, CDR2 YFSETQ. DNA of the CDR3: TGCGCCAGCAGCTTGGTTCCGGGACGCTCCTACAATGAGCAGTTCTTC. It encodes CASSLVPGRSYNEQFF.

The CDR3 nucleotides are TGCGCCAGCAGTAAATCTGCCACAGATACGCAGTATTTT. Its translation is CASSKSATDTQYF. The gene calls are TRBV10-1 and TRBJ2-3; D not resolved. The CDR3 length is 13 residues. Germline values: CDR1 WNHNN, CDR2 SYGVQD (reference sequence). Trimming cost V 5 bases and J 2 bases, with 8 bases left between them.

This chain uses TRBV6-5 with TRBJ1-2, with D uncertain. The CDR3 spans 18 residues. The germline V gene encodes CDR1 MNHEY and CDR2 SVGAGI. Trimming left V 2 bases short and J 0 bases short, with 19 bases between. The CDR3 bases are TGTGCCAGCAGTTACGATTTAAGGAGACTTTCAGCTAACTATGGCTACACCTTC. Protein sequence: CASSYDLRRLSANYGYTF.

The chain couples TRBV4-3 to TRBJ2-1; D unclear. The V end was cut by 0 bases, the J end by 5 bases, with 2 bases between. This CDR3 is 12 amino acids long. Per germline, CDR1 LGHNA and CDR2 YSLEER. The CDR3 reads CASSQENNEQFF. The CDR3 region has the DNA TGCGCCAGCAGCCAAGAGAACAATGAGCAGTTCTTC.

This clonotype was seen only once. Here the CDR3 DNA reads TGTGCCAGCAGCCGGAAAGGCGGGAGCCAAGATACGCAGTATTTT. Residues: CASSRKGGSQDTQYF. The chain combines TRBV7-9 with TRBJ2-3; 7 bases map to TRBD2. Unmatched junction bases numbered 10, after V lost 5 bases and J lost 5 bases. The CDR3 extends over 15 amino acids. Germline loops: CDR1 SEHNR, CDR2 FQNEAQ (reference sequence).